This T cell receptor beta chain was observed in a study of blood T cell repertoires in COVID-19. Study context: The United States, Italy and Spain supplied acute and convalescent COVID-19 samples. T cells, B-cell-depleted T cells, or PBMCs supplied cDNA or gDNA.

There are 15 residues in the CDR3. Trimming took 2 bases from V and 5 from J; bases not matched to a gene: 6. Germline V gives CDR1 MGHRA, CDR2 YSYEKL. In the authors' workflow: Estimates of nucleated cell counts were drawn from the amplification of reference gene primers. Here immunoSEQ multiplex PCR was the method, and the copy in TCRdb shows in-frame clones only, minus some. V and J calls and clone size follow that table, whereas D and trimming were derived from the DNA. In the table there are tens of thousands of clones, about 89% of which are singletons. This TCR was recovered from a human donor in a cohort sampled during active COVID-19. The V and J genes are TRBV4-1 and TRBJ2-7, with 10 bases fitting TRBD2. The source material was peripheral blood. For the CDR3, the DNA is TGCGCCAGCAGCCAACTAGCGGGGGACTTCCACGAGCAGTACTTC. Protein: CASSQLAGDFHEQYF.